This T cell receptor beta chain comes out of a study of CD8+ T cells in alopecia areata (dated by TCRdb to the late 2010s). Background on the whole study: Treated patients were enrolled in an open-label pilot trial of oral tofacitinib at 5 to 10 mg twice daily for moderate-to-severe alopecia areata. Tofacitinib was given for 6 to 18 months, followed by 6 months of follow-up off drug to assess delayed response and recurrence. For the treated patients, the SALT score, which quantifies what percentage of scalp surface area is affected, served as the measure of disease severity. High-throughput TCRbeta sequencing was used to examine T cell clonal expansion in alopecia areata in both the C3H/HeJ mouse model and human patients. On the human side, TCRbeta sequencing was run on scalp tissue and on sorted CD4+ and CD8+ peripheral blood T cells from healthy controls and from alopecia areata patients with either patchy or totalis/universalis disease. Tofacitinib-treated patients had biopsies at baseline and at 4 and 24 weeks of treatment, with a later scalp biopsy in several patients. Clonality in the scalp was compared among normal scalp (n=4), patchy alopecia areata scalp (n=8), and alopecia totalis/universalis scalp (n=8). The RNA source kit depended on sample type: the PAXgene miRNA kit for fixed scalp, the miRNeasy kit for PBMCs, and the RNeasy kit for mouse skin. immunoSEQ multiplex PCR using 35 Vbeta forward primers and 13 Jbeta reverse primers was used to amplify TCRbeta CDR3 regions.

The sample's treatment or condition label, decoded: oral pan-JAK inhibitor, 5-10 mg twice daily. Peripheral blood and lesional scalp punch biopsies were obtained from patients with alopecia areata. PBMCs were isolated by density centrifugation and stained for CD3, CD4 and CD8, after which CD4+ and CD8+ T cells were sorted on a FACSAria. Library creation used the immunoSEQ multiplex PCR assay. To provide template for TCR sequencing, every sample had RNA extracted and reverse transcribed into cDNA. First-strand cDNA was synthesized with SuperScript III using a 2:1 mix of oligo-dT and random hexamers. A synthetic immune receptor repertoire was used to assess amplification bias, and residual bias was removed computationally. The original pipeline was this. Raw reads were preprocessed to remove errors, and CDR3 was defined according to IMGT conventions as the region from the conserved cysteine to phenylalanine. Clonality was calculated as 1 minus Shannon entropy normalized by log2 of the number of productive unique TCRs. Whether scalp clones were CD4 or CD8 was inferred by matching scalp TCRbeta sequences against CD4 and CD8 repertoires sorted from blood. This immuneACCESS table, as held by TCRdb, lists in-frame sequences with V and J called but not all clones. Of the missing ones, under half trace to an unresolved V gene in checked studies; the others have no known cause. D and trimming come from the DNA, and the V and J calls and clone size come from that table. Within this sample are 150,000 to 200,000 clones, with roughly 70% of them counted one time only. The leading ten clones occupy under 1.5% of the sample.

The investigation overall reported the following: Because the treated cohort was small and included a single nonresponder, larger studies are needed to assess links between baseline CD8+ expansion and response. Compared with normal scalp, lesional scalp, particularly in alopecia totalis/universalis, had higher clonality and more expanded CD8+ clones, which suggests antigenic drive. Compared with mice, TCR sequences shared between patients were less clear, possibly partly because of HLA diversity across the patient population. Resident alphabeta T cells in normal human skin are also sequenced, complicating scalp TCR repertoire analysis, unlike mouse skin dominated by gammadelta T cells. Many expanded lesional clones persisted in scalp and blood during tofacitinib treatment, which may partly explain relapse after stopping treatment. Tofacitinib significantly decreased scalp clonality and the number of expanded CD8+ clones among the top 100 scalp clones.

The germline V gene provides CDR1 SQVTM and CDR2 ANQGSEA. The CDR3 has 12 amino acids, counting the end cysteine and phenylalanine. Solely the CDR3 DNA is kept, with 36 bases framed from the first base. Deletion took 8 bases off V and 1 base off J, with a span of 11 bases between the germline ends. A word on this clone: What antigen it recognizes has not been identified. Base qualities were left out, and no much larger clone turns up one base away.

The TCR was taken from a human donor with alopecia areata. This receptor chain uses TRBV29-1 and TRBJ1-1; the D gene is not confidently resolved. The starting material was CD4+ T cells sorted from blood, obtained between weeks 47 and 50, from a patient treated with tofacitinib. In nucleotide form, the sequence is TGCAGCTCGAAGGAGGGGAACACTGAAGCTTTCTTT. Its product reads: CSSKEGNTEAFF.